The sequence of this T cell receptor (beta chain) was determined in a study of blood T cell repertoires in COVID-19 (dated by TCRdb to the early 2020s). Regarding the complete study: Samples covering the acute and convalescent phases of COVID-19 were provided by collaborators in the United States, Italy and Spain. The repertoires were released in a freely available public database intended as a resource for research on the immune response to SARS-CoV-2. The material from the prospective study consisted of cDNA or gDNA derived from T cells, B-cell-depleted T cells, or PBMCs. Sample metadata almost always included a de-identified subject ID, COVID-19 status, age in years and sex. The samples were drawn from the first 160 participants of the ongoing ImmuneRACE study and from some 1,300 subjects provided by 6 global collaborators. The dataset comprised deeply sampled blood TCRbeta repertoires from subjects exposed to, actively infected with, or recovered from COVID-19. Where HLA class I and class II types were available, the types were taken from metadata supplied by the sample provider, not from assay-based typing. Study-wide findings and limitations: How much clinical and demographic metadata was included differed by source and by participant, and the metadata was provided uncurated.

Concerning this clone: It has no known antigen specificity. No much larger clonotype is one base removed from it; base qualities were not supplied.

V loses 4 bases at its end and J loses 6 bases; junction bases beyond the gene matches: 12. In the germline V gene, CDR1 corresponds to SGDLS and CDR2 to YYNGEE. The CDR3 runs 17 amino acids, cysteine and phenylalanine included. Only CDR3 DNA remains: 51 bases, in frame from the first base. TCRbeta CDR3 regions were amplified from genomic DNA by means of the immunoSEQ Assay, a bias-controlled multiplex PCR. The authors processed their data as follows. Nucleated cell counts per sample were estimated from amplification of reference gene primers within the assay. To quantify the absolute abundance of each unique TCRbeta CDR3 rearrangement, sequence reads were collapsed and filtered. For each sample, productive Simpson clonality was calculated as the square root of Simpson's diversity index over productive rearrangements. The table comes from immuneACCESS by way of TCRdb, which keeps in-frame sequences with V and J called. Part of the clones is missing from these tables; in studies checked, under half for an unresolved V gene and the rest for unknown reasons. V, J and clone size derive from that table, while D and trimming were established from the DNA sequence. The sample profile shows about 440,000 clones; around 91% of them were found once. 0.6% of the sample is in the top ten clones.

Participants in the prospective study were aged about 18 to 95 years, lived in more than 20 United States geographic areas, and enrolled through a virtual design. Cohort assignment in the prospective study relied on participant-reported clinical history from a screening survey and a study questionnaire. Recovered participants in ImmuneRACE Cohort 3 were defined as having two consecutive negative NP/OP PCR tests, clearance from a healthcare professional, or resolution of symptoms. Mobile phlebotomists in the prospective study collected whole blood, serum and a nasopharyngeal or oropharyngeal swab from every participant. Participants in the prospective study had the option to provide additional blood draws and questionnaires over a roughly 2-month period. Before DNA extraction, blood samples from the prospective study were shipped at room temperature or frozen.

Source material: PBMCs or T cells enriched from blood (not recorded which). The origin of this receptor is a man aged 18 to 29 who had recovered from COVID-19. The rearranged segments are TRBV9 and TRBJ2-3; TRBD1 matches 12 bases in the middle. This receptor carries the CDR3 CASSLGTGGSFGDTQYF. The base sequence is TGTGCCAGCAGCCTTGGGACAGGGGGCTCATTCGGGGATACGCAGTATTTT.